These 21 T cell receptor beta chains share one sample of origin, sequenced in a study of blood T cell repertoires in COVID-19. Produced via immunoSEQ multiplex PCR; TCRdb's table is partial and in-frame only. The sample records about 140,000 clones, about 80% being singletons. Material for sequencing was peripheral blood. The receptors here all came from a woman aged 55-75 years with acute or convalescent COVID-19.

This clone appeared many times. The gene calls are TRBV28 and TRBJ1-1; maybe TRBD1 (5 bases). The germline V gene has CDR1 MDHEN and CDR2 SYDVKM. With 3 bases removed from V and 6 bases from J, the gap between germline ends came to 11 bases. This CDR3 comprises 13 residues. As DNA, the CDR3 is TGTGCCAGCAGTTTGGCGGGGGTCTCTGAAGCTTTCTTT. It codes for CASSLAGVSEAFF.

The gene calls are TRBV5-8 and TRBJ1-4, with no clear D. Germline V gene sequence: CDR1 SGHTS, CDR2 YDEGEE. The ends were cut back, 0 bases at V and 7 bases at J, with 7 bases in the middle. The CDR3 sequence is 13 residues long. The CDR3 here is CASSLGLSEKLFF. In DNA form, the CDR3 reads TGTGCCAGCAGCTTGGGACTTAGTGAAAAACTGTTTTTT.

The chain combines TRBV28 with TRBJ1-2; tentatively, D is TRBD1 (5 bases). The ends were cut back, 6 bases at V and 2 bases at J, with 13 bases in the middle. CDR1 is MDHEN and CDR2 is SYDVKM in the germline V gene. The length of the CDR3 is 14 residues. The CDR3 DNA follows: TGTGCCAGCAGACGAACAGGCACCAACTATGGCTACACCTTC. It is translated as CASRRTGTNYGYTF.

The chain employs TRBV6-6 and TRBJ2-1, with a weak D call TRBD2 (5 bases). CDR1 is MNHNY and CDR2 is SVGAGI in the germline V gene (reference sequence). The CDR3 length is 16 residues. Trimming cost V 2 bases and J 1 base, with 12 bases left between them. CDR3 sequence: CASSYRSLASYNEQFF. In nucleotides, the CDR3 is TGTGCCAGCAGTTACCGGTCGCTAGCTTCCTACAATGAGCAGTTCTTC.

The chain has TRBV28 and TRBJ2-5; TRBD1 aligns across 8 bases. Germline V gene sequence: CDR1 MDHEN, CDR2 SYDVKM. CDR3 length: 15 amino acids. After removal of 5 bases from V and 4 bases from J, the junction contained 9 bases not matched to a gene. The CDR3 region is CASSGDRSFRETQYF. For the CDR3, the DNA is TGTGCCAGCAGTGGGGACAGGTCTTTTCGAGAGACCCAGTACTTC.

The chain combines TRBV10-3 with TRBJ2-3; the D gene is possibly TRBD2 (6 bases). V lost 5 bases, J lost 0 bases, and 9 bases lay in between. The CDR3 sequence is 14 residues long. From germline, CDR1 is ENHRY and CDR2 SYGVKD. CDR3 in DNA: TGTGCCATCAGTCCGGGACTGAGCACAGATACGCAGTATTTT. It translates to CAISPGLSTDTQYF.

The chain couples TRBV18 to TRBJ2-7; possible D gene TRBD2, 6 bases. V lost 3 bases, J lost 4 bases, and 7 bases lay in between. The germline V gene has CDR1 KGHSH and CDR2 LQKENI. CDR3 size: 12 residues. CDR3 DNA: TGTGCCAGCTCACCCGGGGGTTACGAGCAGTACTTC. Translating it yields CASSPGGYEQYF.

The chain joins TRBV30 to TRBJ2-1, with D perhaps matching TRBD2 (6 bases). The CDR3 extends over 12 amino acids. Germline CDR1 is GTSNPN and CDR2 is SVGIG (reference sequence). V was clipped by 0 bases and J by 15 bases, with 15 bases between them. CDR3 loop: CAWSVRRDQLFF. DNA of the CDR3: TGTGCCTGGAGTGTTAGGCGGGACCAGCTGTTCTTC.

The chain is built from TRBV11-3 and TRBJ2-2; 12 positions match TRBD2. Germline V gives CDR1 SGHNT, CDR2 YENEEA. This CDR3 comprises 17 residues. The ends lost 0 bases at V and 5 bases at J; junction bases unmatched: 4. The CDR3 sequence is CASSLETSGSGTGELFF. DNA for the CDR3: TGTGCCAGCAGCTTAGAGACTAGCGGGAGCGGTACCGGGGAGCTGTTTTTT.

This chain joins TRBV6-7 and TRBJ2-4; 8 bases fit TRBD1. TRBV6-7 is recorded as an ORF, its role being uncertain. J gave up 0 bases and V 2 bases, and 9 bases lay outside the gene matches. The CDR3 sequence is 18 residues long. CDR3 region: CASSYRPWTGLAKNIQYF. The CDR3 coding sequence is TGTGCCAGCAGTTACCGCCCTTGGACAGGGTTAGCCAAAAACATTCAGTACTTC.

The V and J genes are TRBV6-5 and TRBJ2-3, with TRBD2 matching 13 bases. CDR1 is MNHEY, CDR2 SVGAGI, per germline. J lost 5 bases, V lost 7 bases, and 6 bases had no gene match. The CDR3 has 15 amino acids. CDR3 sequence reads: CASIHRLAGGDTQYF. CDR3 bases: TGTGCCAGCATACACCGACTAGCGGGAGGAGATACGCAGTATTTT.

This clone was seen a handful of times. At the DNA level, this CDR3 is encoded by other sequences in the same sample as well. The V gene is TRBV9, the J gene TRBJ2-2; D uncertain. V dropped 0 bases and J dropped 1 base, with 7 bases sitting between them. The CDR3 covers 15 residues. CDR1 is SGDLS and CDR2 is YYNGEE in the germline V gene. CDR3 sequence (DNA): TGTGCCAGCAGCGTAGGAGCTGGGAACACCGGGGAGCTGTTTTTT. Translated, it gives CASSVGAGNTGELFF.

The chain recombines TRBV7-9 with TRBJ1-1, with 9 positions matching TRBD1. This CDR3 region has 15 residues. V was pared by 5 bases and J by 1 base, with 5 bases of the junction left unmatched. CDR1 is SEHNR, CDR2 FQNEAQ, per germline (reference sequence). The CDR3 is CASSPGTGRNTEAFF. CDR3 sequence (DNA): TGTGCCAGCAGCCCTGGGACAGGGAGGAACACTGAAGCTTTCTTT. Variable domain in full (rest from reference TRBV7-9 and TRBJ1-1): DTGVSQNPRHKITKRGQNVTFRCDPISEHNRLYWYRQTLGQGPEFLTYFQNEAQLEKSRLLSDRFSAERPKGSFSTLEIQRTEQGDSAMYLCASSPGTGRNTEAFFGQGTRLTVV.

V and J are TRBV5-8 and TRBJ2-1; 7 bases fit TRBD2. The germline V gene has CDR1 SGHTS and CDR2 YDEGEE. J was trimmed by 8 bases and V by 2 bases; bases with no gene match: 4. The length of the CDR3 is 13 residues. CDR3 protein: CASSFGLVDEQFF. The CDR3 bases are TGTGCCAGCAGCTTTGGACTAGTCGATGAGCAGTTCTTC. The full variable domain, with the rest looked up from reference TRBV5-8 and TRBJ2-1, is EAGVTQSPTHLIKTRGQQATLRCSPISGHTSVYWYQQALGLGLQFLLWYDEGEERNRGNFPPRFSGRQFPNYSSELNVNALELEDSALYLCASSFGLVDEQFFGPGTRLTVL.

V is TRBV6-2 or TRBV6-3 and J is TRBJ2-1, with D perhaps matching TRBD2 (6 bases). Germline lookup yields CDR1 MNHEY and CDR2 SVGEGT. The CDR3 has 14 amino acids. V was cut by 2 bases and J by 4 bases, with 9 bases left in between. In DNA form, the CDR3 reads TGTGCCAGCAGTTACCTTGCGGGATACAATGAGCAGTTCTTC. Encoded protein: CASSYLAGYNEQFF.

The rearrangement joins TRBV6-6 to TRBJ1-4; 10 bases agree with TRBD1. This CDR3 spans 14 amino acids. Unmatched junction bases numbered 7, after V lost 5 bases and J lost 10 bases. Looked up from germline, CDR1 is MNHNY and CDR2 is SVGAGI (reference sequence). The DNA of the CDR3 is TGTGCCAGCAGTCCAGACAGGGGGCTCGGAAAACTGTTTTTT. The encoded protein is CASSPDRGLGKLFF.

V is TRBV10-2 and J is TRBJ1-1; TRBD1 is a possible D gene (6 bases). The CDR3 spans 15 residues. V lost 1 base and J 0 bases, leaving 9 bases between the germline ends. In germline, CDR1 is WSHSY, CDR2 SAAADI. The CDR3 sequence: CASSEYREMNTEAFF. The CDR3 DNA reads as TGCGCCAGCAGTGAGTACAGGGAAATGAACACTGAAGCTTTCTTT.

A single count supports this clone. V is TRBV25-1 and J is TRBJ2-3, with 9 bases identical to TRBD2. V lost 8 bases and J lost 2; bases outside the gene matches: 14. Germline-derived CDR1 and CDR2 are MGHDK and SYGVNS. The CDR3 is made up of 17 amino acids. The CDR3 DNA follows: TGTGCCAGCCAGCGGGAGGCCCCCTACTTAGACACAGATACGCAGTATTTT. Translating it yields CASQREAPYLDTDTQYF.

This clone appeared a single time. The V call is TRBV28, the J call TRBJ1-4; no definite D call. Trimming left V 2 bases short and J 8 bases short, with 12 bases between. The CDR3 runs to 14 residues. CDR1 is MDHEN and CDR2 is SYDVKM in the germline V gene. In nucleotides, the CDR3 is TGTGCCAGCAGTTTAGTCGGGTATCGGGAAAAACTGTTTTTT. Its protein product is CASSLVGYREKLFF. Variable domain in full (rest from reference TRBV28 and TRBJ1-4): DVKVTQSSRYLVKRTGEKVFLECVQDMDHENMFWYRQDPGLGLRLIYFSYDVKMKEKGDIPEGYSVSREKKERFSLILESASTNQTSMYLCASSLVGYREKLFFGSGTQLSVL.

This clone was seen only a few times. The V and J genes are TRBV19 and TRBJ2-7; TRBD1 agrees at 9 bases. The CDR3 spans 13 residues. Germline V gene sequence: CDR1 LNHDA, CDR2 SQIVND (reference sequence). The J segment lost 5 bases and the V segment lost 6 bases, leaving 5 bases of the junction unmatched. The CDR3 DNA sequence: TGTGCCAGTAGAGACAGGGGGTTCCACGAGCAGTACTTC. It yields the protein CASRDRGFHEQYF. The entire variable domain, with the rest obtained from reference TRBV19 and TRBJ2-7, is as follows: DGGITQSPKYLFRKEGQNVTLSCEQNLNHDAMYWYRQDPGQGLRLIYYSQIVNDFQKGDIAEGYSVSREKKESFPLTVTSAQKNPTAFYLCASRDRGFHEQYFGPGTRLTVT.

In its sample, this clone was seen once. The chain employs TRBV19 and TRBJ1-4; 9 bases fit TRBD1. Trimming removed 5 bases from V and 10 bases from J; junction bases left unmatched: 8. Germline CDR1 is LNHDA and CDR2 is SQIVND (reference sequence). CDR3 size: 14 residues. The CDR3, as DNA: TGTGCCAGTAGTCCCGGGACAGGGATCGGAAAACTGTTTTTT. Translation gives CASSPGTGIGKLFF. Based on the CDR3 plus reference TRBV19 and TRBJ1-4, the full variable domain is DGGITQSPKYLFRKEGQNVTLSCEQNLNHDAMYWYRQDPGQGLRLIYYSQIVNDFQKGDIAEGYSVSREKKESFPLTVTSAQKNPTAFYLCASSPGTGIGKLFFGSGTQLSVL.